This TCR beta chain was recovered during a study of prognosis after radiotherapy for stage I lung cancer. Whole-study context: Therapy that ran concurrently with stereotactic body radiotherapy was given to no patient. Broader study findings: Some patients went on to develop distant metastases. Their Shannon entropy after stereotactic body radiation therapy was lower, and its change from baseline was also lower. The authors reported that TRBV and TRBJ gene usage differed between patients with and without metastases.

The CDR3 extends over 17 amino acids. The V gene's germline CDR1 is SSHAT and CDR2 FNYEAQ (reference sequence). At both of two time points, around 6.2 milliliters of peripheral blood were drawn. Two-round multiplex PCR on genomic DNA was the method by which TCR beta CDR3 was amplified. Primers (each specific to one TRBV or TRBJ gene) were used in first-round PCR. MiXCR, run by TCRdb on the multiplex PCR reads, gives a single entry per CDR3 protein. This sample has approximately 25,000 distinct CDR3 sequences; roughly 40% occur once, and the top ten carry under 35%. The sample holds many counts of this clonotype. The antigen remains undetermined. Mismatch with germline at one junction end may stem from a read error.

Sequenced material: PBMCs, taken before or after stereotactic body radiation therapy (not recorded which). V usage is TRBV7-7 and J usage is TRBJ2-1; 14 bases match TRBD2. This clonotype originated in a donor of 50 years or more with non-small cell lung cancer. CDR3 DNA: TGTGCTAGCAGCACATCACCGGGACTAGCGGGAGTCAATGAGCAGTTCTTC. It translates to CASSTSPGLAGVNEQFF.